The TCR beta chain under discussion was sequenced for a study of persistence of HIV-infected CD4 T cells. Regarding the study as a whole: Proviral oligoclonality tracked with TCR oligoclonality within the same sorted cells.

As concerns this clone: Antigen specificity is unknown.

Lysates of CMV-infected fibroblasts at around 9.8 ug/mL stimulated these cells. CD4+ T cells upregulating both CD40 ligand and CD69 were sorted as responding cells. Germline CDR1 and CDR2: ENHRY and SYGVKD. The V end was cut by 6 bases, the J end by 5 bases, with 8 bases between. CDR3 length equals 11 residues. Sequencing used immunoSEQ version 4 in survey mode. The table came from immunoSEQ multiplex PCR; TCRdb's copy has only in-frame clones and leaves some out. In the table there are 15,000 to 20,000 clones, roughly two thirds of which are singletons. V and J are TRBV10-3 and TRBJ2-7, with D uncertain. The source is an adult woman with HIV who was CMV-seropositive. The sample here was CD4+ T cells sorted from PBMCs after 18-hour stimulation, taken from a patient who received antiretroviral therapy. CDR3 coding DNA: TGTGCCATCAGGGGTTTTAACGAGCAGTACTTC. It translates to CAIRGFNEQYF.